This TCR beta chain originates from a study of CD8 T cells in Susac syndrome. At the level of the study: Patients with Susac syndrome, at blood draw, were therapy-naive, on corticosteroids, or on intravenous immunoglobulin alone.

Per germline, CDR1 SGHRS and CDR2 YFSETQ. V was cut by 0 bases and J by 8 bases, with 9 bases left in between. The CDR3 covers 13 residues. Random hexamers were used to reverse transcribe the RNA input (roughly 0.5 to 1 ug). In TCRdb, the immunoSEQ multiplex PCR reads were re-called with MiXCR into one record per CDR3 protein. The sample records roughly 52,000 distinct CDR3 sequences, approximately 95% being singletons. The J gene is TRBJ2-1, the V gene TRBV5-1, with D unresolved. Sequencing was carried out using CD8+ T cells from PBMCs. This receptor was taken from a human donor with Susac syndrome. For the CDR3, the DNA is TGCGCCAGCAGCTTGGCCATATATGATGAGCAGTTCTTC. This codes for CASSLAIYDEQFF. Based on the CDR3 plus reference TRBV5-1 and TRBJ2-1, the full variable domain is KAGVTQTPRYLIKTRGQQVTLSCSPISGHRSVSWYQQTPGQGLQFLFEYFSETQRNKGNFPGRFSGRQFSNSRSEMNVSTLELGDSALYLCASSLAIYDEQFFGPGTRLTVL.